These T cell receptor beta chains were read from a single sample in a study of radiotherapy plus CTLA-4 blockade in lung cancer. TCRdb keeps only in-frame clones here, not all; method: immunoSEQ multiplex PCR. The repertoire holds 43,000 or so clones, with around 73% as singletons. The input for sequencing was peripheral blood, taken from a patient treated with radiotherapy plus ipilimumab. Receptors originate from a human donor with non-small cell lung cancer who had a complete response to radiotherapy plus ipilimumab. Both conserved end residues are part of each CDR3. A D gene is named only where the DNA matches it firmly. For some rows the clone size is stated as once, few or many, or as a class when expanded; others skip it.

V	size	D	J	CDR3	DNA
TRBV5-6	NA	TRBD1	TRBJ1-5	CASSSDRVGQPQHF	TGTGCCAGCAGCTCCGACAGGGTGGGTCAGCCCCAGCATTTT
TRBV11-2	NA	NA	TRBJ1-3	CASTQLLGPSGNTIYF	TGTGCCAGCACCCAACTTCTGGGGCCCTCTGGAAACACCATATATTTT
TRBV19	NA	TRBD1	TRBJ1-5	CASSPPGQSDQPQHF	TGTGCCAGTAGCCCACCGGGACAGTCAGATCAGCCCCAGCATTTT
TRBV29-1	NA	TRBD2	TRBJ2-2	CSVRLAGGTGELFF	TGCAGCGTGCGACTAGCGGGGGGCACCGGGGAGCTGTTTTTT
TRBV7-6	NA	TRBD1	TRBJ2-6	CASSFLTPTGLSSGANVLTF	TGTGCCAGCAGCTTCCTGACGCCGACAGGGTTATCATCTGGGGCCAACGTCCTGACTTTC
TRBV10-1	few	NA	TRBJ1-2	CASSESKQSYGYTF	TGCGCCAGCAGTGAGTCTAAGCAAAGCTATGGCTACACCTTC
TRBV27	NA	TRBD1	TRBJ1-2	CASSSNPGTGGRGYTF	TGTGCCAGCAGTTCCAATCCAGGGACAGGGGGCCGTGGCTACACCTTC
TRBV7-2	NA	TRBD2	TRBJ2-1	CASSLAGLAGYNEQFF	TGTGCCAGCAGCTTAGCGGGGCTAGCGGGGTACAATGAGCAGTTCTTC
TRBV7-8	NA	NA	TRBJ2-7	CASSGLREQYF	TGTGCCAGCTCGGGACTTCGCGAGCAGTACTTC
TRBV6-5	NA	NA	TRBJ2-1	CASSYEGGRFNEQFF	TGTGCCAGCAGTTACGAGGGTGGGCGGTTCAATGAGCAGTTCTTC
TRBV27	NA	NA	TRBJ2-3	CASSADLEATQYF	TGTGCCAGCAGTGCCGACCTAGAGGCTACGCAGTATTTT
TRBV28	NA	NA	TRBJ2-1	CASSSLLADEQFF	TGTGCCAGCAGTTCCCTTCTTGCGGATGAGCAGTTCTTC
TRBV15	NA	NA	TRBJ2-1	CATIPAGKLYNEQFF	TGTGCCACCATCCCGGCGGGTAAACTCTACAATGAGCAGTTCTTC
TRBV6-5	NA	NA	TRBJ2-7	CASRYGIRTYEQYF	TGTGCAAGCAGATACGGCATACGAACCTACGAGCAGTACTTC
TRBV19	few	NA	TRBJ1-2	CASSIGFRGLLRYTF	TGTGCCAGTAGTATAGGTTTTCGGGGACTTCTCCGCTACACCTTC
TRBV30	once	NA	TRBJ1-6	CAWSWEGENNSPLHF	TGTGCCTGGAGTTGGGAGGGGGAGAATAATTCACCCCTCCACTTT
TRBV19	NA	NA	TRBJ2-7	CAASPGGRYEQYF	TGTGCCGCCTCTCCCGGGGGGCGATACGAGCAGTACTTC
TRBV4-1	NA	NA	TRBJ1-1	CASSQDPGVNTEAFF	TGCGCCAGCAGCCAAGATCCGGGGGTGAACACTGAAGCTTTCTTT
TRBV14	NA	NA	TRBJ1-1	CASSHPFRYGGSMNTEAFF	TGTGCCAGCAGCCACCCGTTTCGGTACGGGGGGAGTATGAACACTGAAGCTTTCTTT
TRBV30	NA	NA	TRBJ1-4	CAWSGQRLREKLFF	TGTGCCTGGAGCGGACAGCGCCTTAGGGAAAAACTGTTTTTT
TRBV21-1	NA	NA	TRBJ2-5	CASSKGGAGGPICSGETQYF	TGTGCCAGCAGCAAAGGTGGAGCGGGGGGGCCTATTTGTTCAGGAGAGACCCAGTACTTC
TRBV7-6	NA	NA	TRBJ2-6	CASSTGSGANVLTF	TGTGCCAGCAGCACAGGCTCTGGGGCCAACGTCCTGACTTTC
TRBV18	NA	NA	TRBJ2-1	CASSPPGYEQFF	TGTGCCAGCTCACCGCCGGGGTACGAGCAGTTCTTC
TRBV19	NA	NA	TRBJ1-1	CASSIDATSSILVF	TGTGCCAGTAGTATAGATGCCACCAGTAGCATTTTGGTCTTT
TRBV28	NA	NA	TRBJ2-1	CASSYTTDSYNEQFF	TGTGCCAGCAGTTACACAACCGACAGCTACAATGAGCAGTTCTTC
TRBV6-6	NA	TRBD1	TRBJ2-7	CASSYPETGVGYEQYF	TGTGCCAGCAGTTACCCTGAGACAGGGGTGGGATACGAGCAGTACTTC
TRBV7-6	NA	NA	TRBJ2-1	CASSLVLGGNEQFF	TGTGCCAGCAGCTTAGTTTTGGGGGGCAATGAGCAGTTCTTC
TRBV7-8	few	NA	TRBJ1-2	CASRGDTHGYTF	TGTGCCAGCAGGGGAGACACCCACGGCTACACCTTC
TRBV2	NA	NA	TRBJ1-3	CASTGHADRTSSGNTIYF	TGTGCCAGCACAGGGCACGCCGACAGAACAAGCTCTGGAAACACCATATATTTT
TRBV7-2	NA	TRBD2	TRBJ2-7	CASSLAGGSTYEQYF	TGTGCCAGCAGCTTAGCCGGGGGGTCAACCTACGAGCAGTACTTC
TRBV6-5	few	NA	TRBJ1-3	CASSLDMSGNTIYF	TGTGCCAGCAGTCTGGACATGTCTGGAAACACCATATATTTT
TRBV18	many	TRBD1	TRBJ1-1	CASSSGQGLNTEAFF	TGTGCCAGCTCATCAGGACAGGGGCTGAACACTGAAGCTTTCTTT
TRBV9	once	TRBD2	TRBJ2-2	CASSVVASGRTGELFF	TGTGCCAGCAGCGTAGTAGCTAGCGGGAGGACCGGGGAGCTGTTTTTT
TRBV11-2	NA	NA	TRBJ1-4	CASSPSPRDVWATNEKLFF	TGTGCCAGCAGCCCCTCCCCCAGGGATGTTTGGGCAACTAATGAAAAACTGTTTTTT
TRBV28	few	NA	TRBJ1-5	CASSLAQSNQPQHF	TGTGCCAGCAGTTTGGCACAGAGCAATCAGCCCCAGCATTTT
TRBV19	NA	NA	TRBJ2-2	CASSIRGSGELFF	TGTGCCAGTAGTATTCGGGGGTCCGGGGAGCTGTTTTTT